Shown below are 31 T cell receptor beta chains from a single sample sequenced in a study of blood T cell repertoires in COVID-19. Generated by immunoSEQ multiplex PCR, the TCRdb table keeps only in-frame clones and is missing some. Among 390,000 or so clones listed, around 87% were seen once. Material: peripheral blood. Source of these receptors: a woman under 40 with COVID-19, enrolled during active disease.

The CDR3, as DNA: TGTGCCAGCAGTTTCCCCCGGACTAGTCTGACCTACGAGCAGTACTTC. Translating it yields CASSFPRTSLTYEQYF. This chain uses TRBV28 with TRBJ2-7; 7 nucleotides align to TRBD2. Looked up from germline, CDR1 is MDHEN and CDR2 is SYDVKM. This CDR3 is built from 16 residues. J gave up 2 bases and V 3 bases, and 10 bases lay outside the gene matches.

This chain uses TRBV18 with TRBJ1-5; D not certain. The CDR3 loop spans 13 amino acids. V dropped 2 bases and J dropped 4 bases, with 6 bases sitting between them. Per the germline V gene, CDR1 is KGHSH and CDR2 is LQKENI. For the CDR3, the DNA is TGTGCCAGCTCACCAGAGAGGAATCAGCCCCAGCATTTT. Its translation is CASSPERNQPQHF. Full variable domain (missing parts from reference TRBV18 and TRBJ1-5): NAGVMQNPRHLVRRRGQEARLRCSPMKGHSHVYWYRQLPEEGLKFMVYLQKENIIDESGMPKERFSAEFPKEGPSILRIQQVVRGDSAAYFCASSPERNQPQHFGDGTRLSIL.

This sequence joins TRBV18 and TRBJ2-7; the match to TRBD2 covers 14 bases. Trimming at V came to 6 bases and at J to 3 bases, leaving 7 bases not matched to a gene. This CDR3 spans 16 amino acids. CDR1 is KGHSH, CDR2 LQKENI, per germline. As DNA, the CDR3 is TGTGCCAGCTCCCCAGGACTAGCGGGAGGTGACTACGAGCAGTACTTC. Amino acid sequence: CASSPGLAGGDYEQYF.

This rearrangement joins TRBV28 to TRBJ2-7; the match to TRBD2 covers 9 bases. Germline V gene lookup returns CDR1 MDHEN and CDR2 SYDVKM. The CDR3 has 15 amino acids. Germline trimming cut 5 bases from V and 5 bases from J; bases unmatched to any gene: 10. CDR3 in amino acids: CASSMELAGVNEQYF. CDR3 DNA sequence: TGTGCCAGCAGTATGGAATTAGCGGGAGTAAACGAGCAGTACTTC.

V usage is TRBV18 and J usage is TRBJ1-4; D is perhaps TRBD1 (6 bases). The CDR3 has 14 residues. Germline V gene lookup returns CDR1 KGHSH and CDR2 LQKENI. The germline V and J ends were trimmed by 2 bases and 8 bases, with 12 bases remaining between them. In DNA form, the CDR3 reads TGTGCCAGCTCACCAGAACAGGGAGGGGAAAAACTGTTTTTT. This gives the protein CASSPEQGGEKLFF.

V is TRBV24-1 and J is TRBJ2-5, with 11 bases identical to TRBD1. V trimming: 5 bases; J trimming: 1 base; junction bases outside the gene matches: 11. Germline CDR1 KGHDR, CDR2 SFDVKD. This CDR3 is built from 18 residues. The CDR3 loop reads CATSASAGTGGIQETQYF. The DNA of the CDR3 is TGTGCCACCAGTGCCTCGGCCGGGACAGGGGGAATCCAAGAGACCCAGTACTTC.

V and J are TRBV5-1 and TRBJ2-1; the match to TRBD2 covers 11 bases. V dropped 5 bases and J dropped 3; count of bases not matched to a gene: 10. Germline assignment: CDR1 SGHRS and CDR2 YFSETQ. The CDR3 covers 17 residues. The CDR3 loop is CASRSTSGRHLYNEQFF. CDR3 nucleotide sequence: TGCGCCAGCAGGTCCACTAGCGGGAGACATCTCTACAATGAGCAGTTCTTC.

This chain joins TRBV7-9 and TRBJ2-1; 7 nucleotides line up with TRBD2. With V trimmed by 3 bases and J by 4 bases, 18 bases remained unmatched. Germline V lookup: CDR1 SEHNR, CDR2 FQNEAQ (reference sequence). This CDR3 has 19 residues. This CDR3 reads CASSFMLLKAGIPYNEQFF. CDR3 nucleotide sequence: TGTGCCAGCAGCTTCATGCTTCTAAAAGCGGGGATTCCATACAATGAGCAGTTCTTC.

V gene TRBV28 combines with J gene TRBJ2-7, with 7 positions matching TRBD2. Looked up from germline, CDR1 is MDHEN and CDR2 is SYDVKM. This CDR3 comprises 14 residues. V was clipped by 7 bases and J by 0 bases; unmatched bases: 6. The CDR3 reads CASTPGGLSYEQYF. The DNA of the CDR3 is TGTGCCAGCACCCCGGGAGGTCTCTCCTACGAGCAGTACTTC.

The chain uses TRBV28 and TRBJ1-3; 9 bases agree with TRBD1. The germline V gene encodes CDR1 MDHEN and CDR2 SYDVKM. Losses at the gene ends were 5 bases for V and 8 bases for J; bases not matched to a gene: 4. The CDR3 runs to 13 residues. CDR3 DNA sequence: TGTGCCAGCAGTAACAGGGGGCGGGACACCATATATTTT. This sequence encodes CASSNRGRDTIYF.

The CDR3 nucleotides read TGTGCCAGCAGTTTTTCGACAGGCTATAATTCACCCCTCCACTTT. Translating it yields CASSFSTGYNSPLHF. The chain links TRBV28 to TRBJ1-6; TRBD1 might be the D (6 bases). The CDR3 length is 15 residues. Germline assignment: CDR1 MDHEN and CDR2 SYDVKM. Trimming pared 3 bases from V and 3 bases from J, leaving 9 bases between.

The chain couples TRBV15 to TRBJ2-5; TRBD1 might be the D (5 bases). Germline CDR1 is LNHNV and CDR2 is YYDKDF (reference sequence). CDR3 length: 15 residues. The V and J ends lost 5 bases and 2 bases respectively, with 15 bases between them. The CDR3 loop reads CATSEQRQSQETQYF. The CDR3 DNA reads TGTGCCACCAGCGAACAGAGACAGTCACAAGAGACCCAGTACTTC.

The V and J genes are TRBV29-1 and TRBJ2-5; D is possibly TRBD2 (6 bases). CDR1 is SQVTM, CDR2 ANQGSEA, per germline. The V end was cut by 4 bases, the J end by 2 bases, with 14 bases between. CDR3 size: 14 residues. CDR3 sequence (DNA): TGCAGCGTTGGAGGAGGGGCCCTTCAAGAGACCCAGTACTTC. It translates to CSVGGGALQETQYF.

The gene calls are TRBV19 and TRBJ2-7; 11 bases are a match to TRBD2. Unmatched junction bases numbered 3, after V lost 5 bases and J lost 3 bases. Germline-derived CDR1 and CDR2 are LNHDA and SQIVND (reference sequence). The CDR3 sequence is 14 residues long. The DNA of the CDR3 is TGTGCCAGTAGTTACCTAGCGGGAGGCTACGAGCAGTACTTC. Amino acids: CASSYLAGGYEQYF. Full variable domain (rest looked up from reference TRBV19 and TRBJ2-7): DGGITQSPKYLFRKEGQNVTLSCEQNLNHDAMYWYRQDPGQGLRLIYYSQIVNDFQKGDIAEGYSVSREKKESFPLTVTSAQKNPTAFYLCASSYLAGGYEQYFGPGTRLTVT.

The chain joins TRBV11-2 to TRBJ1-6; D is unclear. V shed 4 bases and J shed 6 bases, with 19 bases lying between them. The germline gives CDR1 SGHAT, CDR2 FQNNGV. The CDR3 sequence is 17 residues long. The CDR3 is CASSSWSLRRRNSPLHF. CDR3 bases: TGTGCCAGCAGCTCCTGGTCCCTGCGGCGTCGTAATTCACCCCTCCACTTT.

V and J are TRBV18 and TRBJ1-4; D not resolved. The CDR3 totals 12 residues. With 2 bases removed from V and 7 bases from J, the gap between germline ends came to 5 bases. Germline loops: CDR1 KGHSH, CDR2 LQKENI. The CDR3 nucleotides read TGTGCCAGCTCACCAGTGGCTGAAAAACTGTTTTTT. Translating gives CASSPVAEKLFF. Full variable domain (outside the CDR3, taken from reference TRBV18 and TRBJ1-4): NAGVMQNPRHLVRRRGQEARLRCSPMKGHSHVYWYRQLPEEGLKFMVYLQKENIIDESGMPKERFSAEFPKEGPSILRIQQVVRGDSAAYFCASSPVAEKLFFGSGTQLSVL.

In this sample, this clone turned up a few times. The chain links TRBV5-4 to TRBJ1-1; a possible D gene is TRBD1 (6 bases). The CDR3 has 16 residues. In germline, CDR1 is SGHNT, CDR2 YYREEE (reference sequence). V was trimmed by 6 bases and J by 4 bases, leaving 22 bases between them. The CDR3, as DNA: TGTGCCAGCATCGATCGAGGGTCCAGGGGAACCACTGAAGCTTTCTTT. Its protein product is CASIDRGSRGTTEAFF.

The V call is TRBV6-4, the J call TRBJ2-1; 12 bases are a match to TRBD2. V lost 6 bases to trimming and J lost 8 bases; unmatched junction nucleotides: 8. CDR1 is MRHNA, CDR2 SNTAGT, per germline. The CDR3 runs to 15 residues. CDR3 sequence reads: CASSALAGGSHEQFF. CDR3 nucleotide sequence: TGTGCCAGCAGCGCACTAGCGGGAGGCTCGCATGAGCAGTTCTTC.

The rearrangement joins TRBV7-2 to TRBJ2-7, with 10 bases identical to TRBD1. The germline gives CDR1 SGHTA, CDR2 FQGNSA. With 0 bases clipped from V and 4 bases from J, the junction kept 0 bases outside the gene matches. This CDR3 is built from 14 residues. The CDR3 bases are TGTGCCAGCAGCTTAGCGGGACAGGGGTACGAGCAGTACTTC. The encoded protein is CASSLAGQGYEQYF.

J is TRBJ2-1 and V is TRBV9; D might be TRBD1 (5 bases). Germline V gene data show CDR1 as SGDLS and CDR2 as YYNGEE. V lost 3 bases to trimming and J lost 0 bases, with 13 bases between them. This CDR3 is 16 amino acids long. This CDR3 is CASSGGGRFSYNEQFF. The DNA for the CDR3 is TGTGCCAGCAGCGGGGGCGGCCGATTCTCCTACAATGAGCAGTTCTTC.

The chain couples TRBV28 to TRBJ1-1; TRBD1 agrees at 8 bases. Germline V lookup: CDR1 MDHEN, CDR2 SYDVKM. The CDR3 runs 14 residues. J was trimmed by 0 bases and V by 10 bases; bases with no gene match: 7. The CDR3 bases are TGTGCCACCGGACAGGGACTTATGAACACTGAAGCTTTCTTT. Its protein is CATGQGLMNTEAFF.

The chain uses TRBV5-1 and TRBJ2-2; 9 nucleotides match TRBD1. The CDR3 covers 15 residues. Looked up from germline, CDR1 is SGHRS and CDR2 is YFSETQ. With 1 base clipped from V and 6 bases from J, the junction kept 4 bases outside the gene matches. In nucleotides, the CDR3 is TGCGCCAGCAGCTTGACAGGGGGCGCGGCCGGGGAGCTGTTTTTT. Amino acids: CASSLTGGAAGELFF.

The chain carries TRBV3-1 (or the pseudogene TRBV3-2) and TRBJ2-2; TRBD1 matches at 9 bases. In germline, CDR1 is LGHDT, CDR2 YNNKEL (reference sequence). With 1 base clipped from V and 0 bases from J, the junction kept 6 bases outside the gene matches. The CDR3 runs 18 residues. For the CDR3, the DNA is TGTGCCAGCAGCCAAGTAGTAGGACAGGGGCCGAACACCGGGGAGCTGTTTTTT. It encodes CASSQVVGQGPNTGELFF.

The genes are TRBV12-3 or TRBV12-4 and TRBJ2-1; D gene unclear. Trimming pared 7 bases from V and 8 bases from J, leaving 9 bases between. This CDR3 contains 11 residues. The CDR3 DNA reads TGTGCCAGCACCCTGGAGTATGAGCAGTTCTTC. It yields the protein CASTLEYEQFF.

The V and J genes are TRBV7-6 and TRBJ2-7, with D hard to call. Per germline, CDR1 SGHVS and CDR2 FNYEAQ. The CDR3 consists of 13 residues. V dropped 5 bases and J dropped 1 base, with 9 bases sitting between them. The CDR3 reads CASSGRRSYEQYF. The CDR3 DNA is TGTGCCAGCAGCGGGCGCAGGTCCTACGAGCAGTACTTC.

This chain uses TRBV11-2 with TRBJ2-7; 7 bases align to TRBD1. The CDR3 runs 13 residues. Germline V gives CDR1 SGHAT, CDR2 FQNNGV. Unmatched junction bases numbered 9, after V lost 7 bases and J lost 6 bases. DNA of the CDR3: TGTGCCAGCAACGTCGGGGCAGGGGGCGAGCAGTACTTC. It codes for CASNVGAGGEQYF.

A single count supports this clone. This chain links TRBV29-1 with TRBJ1-4; 7 bases are shared with TRBD1. V shed 4 bases and J 8 bases; nucleotides not matched to a gene: 7. Germline CDR1 is SQVTM and CDR2 is ANQGSEA. This CDR3 region has 13 residues. CDR3 region: CSVAATGEEKLFF. DNA for the CDR3: TGCAGCGTTGCTGCCACAGGGGAGGAAAAACTGTTTTTT.

This clone was picked up a small number of times. The genes are TRBV14 and TRBJ2-1, with 8 nucleotides matching TRBD2. The germline V gene encodes CDR1 SGHDN and CDR2 FVKESK. The V gene end was trimmed by 5 bases and the J gene end by 7 bases; junction bases not matched to a gene: 7. This CDR3 is built from 14 residues. CDR3 amino acids: CASSSERERNEQFF. Here the CDR3 DNA reads TGTGCCAGCAGCTCGGAGCGGGAGAGGAATGAGCAGTTCTTC.

The chain is built from TRBV4-2 and TRBJ2-3; 8 nucleotides line up with TRBD1. J gave up 4 bases and V 1 base, and 7 bases lay outside the gene matches. Germline CDR1 reads LGHNA; CDR2 reads YNFKEQ. This CDR3 spans 16 amino acids. The CDR3 DNA reads as TGTGCCAGCAGCCAAGGCAAACAGGGGGGCGCAGATACGCAGTATTTT. It encodes CASSQGKQGGADTQYF.

This chain joins TRBV5-1 and TRBJ2-5; 12 nucleotides line up with TRBD2. CDR1 SGHRS and CDR2 YFSETQ come from the germline V gene. The CDR3 loop spans 15 amino acids. Losses at the gene ends were 4 bases for V and 2 bases for J; bases not matched to a gene: 3. The CDR3 reads CASSGGTSGQETQYF. DNA for the CDR3: TGCGCCAGCAGCGGGGGGACTAGCGGGCAAGAGACCCAGTACTTC.

The chain couples TRBV5-1 to TRBJ2-5; 9 bases are a match to TRBD1. The CDR3 loop spans 15 amino acids. Germline lookup yields CDR1 SGHRS and CDR2 YFSETQ. With 4 bases clipped from V and 5 bases from J, the junction kept 9 bases outside the gene matches. The CDR3 protein is CASSKLTGGLETQYF. For the CDR3, the DNA is TGCGCCAGCAGCAAACTCACAGGGGGCTTGGAGACCCAGTACTTC.